This T cell receptor beta chain appears in the sequencing data of a study of blood T cells in healthy people across ages (dated by TCRdb to 2014 to 2015). In terms of the full investigation: In model experiments, roughly one uniquely barcoded TCR beta cDNA molecule per two T cells was captured by template switching. The study analyzed two additional independent replicas of 1 million unique cDNA reads from the same blood draw for two donors, one aged 18 to 30 and one aged 80 or older. Age-related changes in TCR beta repertoire diversity were measured in the study by deep sequencing normalized with unique cDNA molecular identifiers. The donors were divided into four age groups: young (average around 16 years), middle-aged (about 40), aged (about 60) and long-lived (about 84). To avoid experimental bias, donors of different ages were randomly spread across the sequencing lanes.

The library came from 5' RACE. The instrument was an Illumina HiSeq 2500. The second PCR ran for roughly 7 to 12 cycles and used a J-beta primer mix along with a sample-barcoded 5' primer. A template-switch 5' adaptor carrying 12 random nucleotides introduced a unique molecular identifier onto each TCR beta cDNA molecule. At least 3 million CDR3-containing paired-end reads were obtained from each sample. First-strand cDNA synthesis was performed from all RNA using the Mint cDNA synthesis kit, with priming by a TRBC-specific oligonucleotide. All cDNA was treated with uracil-DNA glycosylase and then went through a first 18-cycle PCR with the universal primers M1SS and BC2_uni_R. The original pipeline was this. For normalization, 1 million high-quality reads, each with a distinct molecular identifier, were randomly selected from each sample. Instead of being binned into consensus sequences, reads with shared molecular identifiers were discarded. MiTCR, with a Q25 quality threshold and the strictest error-elimination algorithm, was used for CDR3 identification, clonotype clustering and error correction. A nonparametric unseen species model using Euler transformation provided a lower-bound estimate of total TCR beta diversity. Through fastp at Q25 and MiXCR, TCRdb rebuilt clones from the public reads, retaining in-frame beta chains. Duplicate CDR3 protein sequences are folded into a single record with the most common DNA and genes. The V and J calls and clone size are TCRdb's, not the authors'. The sample includes about 1.4 million distinct CDR3 sequences, with 59% observed a single time. In total, the top ten clones hold over 5.5% of the sample.

This clonotype was seen more than once but under ten times. Its recognized antigen is unknown. Base-call qualities are not available, and no considerably larger clone is one nucleotide away. The roughly 39 donors, aged 6 to 90 years, were systemically healthy Caucasian individuals from Russia. Approximately 10 milliliters of peripheral blood were collected from each donor into EDTA-treated Vacutainer tubes. PBMCs were isolated by Ficoll-Paque density-gradient centrifugation, with at least 6 million obtained per sample. Trizol reagent was used to extract total RNA from the PBMCs, yielding at least 5 micrograms per sample. Naive CD45RAhigh/CD27high T cell percentages were measured by flow cytometry on a PBMC aliquot from every donor. Study-wide conclusions, independent of this receptor: Because profiling used bulk unsorted PBMCs, naive and antigen-experienced compartments could not be compared conclusively. As age increased, observed TCR beta diversity per million T cells dropped in a roughly linear way, and a significant reduction was already evident by age about 36. Donor CMV infection status was unknown, potentially confounding age-related changes in expanded clonotypes. Total diversity estimates from one million sequenced T cells were considered lower bounds and underestimates. A strong correlation was found between observed TCR beta diversity and the percentage of naive T cells measured by flow cytometry. Compared with the aged group, more naive CD4+ T cells, fewer expanded clones and increased TCR diversity were shown by the long-lived group, suggesting age selection.

The sample consisted of blood. This TCR was sampled from a man younger than 30 in good health.

The CDR3 protein sequence reads: CASSQDRTDEGTDTQYF. The bases read TGTGCCAGCAGCCAAGATAGGACAGACGAGGGGACAGATACGCAGTATTTT. Recombination joined TRBV3-1 with TRBJ2-3, with TRBD1 as a weak D call on 6 bases. Sequences LGHDT (CDR1) and YNNKEL (CDR2) are obtained from the germline V gene (reference sequence). The V end loses 0 bases and the J end loses 3 bases, and a stretch of 16 bases separates them. The CDR3, cysteine through phenylalanine, is 17 amino acids long. Just CDR3 DNA is preserved here, 51 bases in frame from base 1.